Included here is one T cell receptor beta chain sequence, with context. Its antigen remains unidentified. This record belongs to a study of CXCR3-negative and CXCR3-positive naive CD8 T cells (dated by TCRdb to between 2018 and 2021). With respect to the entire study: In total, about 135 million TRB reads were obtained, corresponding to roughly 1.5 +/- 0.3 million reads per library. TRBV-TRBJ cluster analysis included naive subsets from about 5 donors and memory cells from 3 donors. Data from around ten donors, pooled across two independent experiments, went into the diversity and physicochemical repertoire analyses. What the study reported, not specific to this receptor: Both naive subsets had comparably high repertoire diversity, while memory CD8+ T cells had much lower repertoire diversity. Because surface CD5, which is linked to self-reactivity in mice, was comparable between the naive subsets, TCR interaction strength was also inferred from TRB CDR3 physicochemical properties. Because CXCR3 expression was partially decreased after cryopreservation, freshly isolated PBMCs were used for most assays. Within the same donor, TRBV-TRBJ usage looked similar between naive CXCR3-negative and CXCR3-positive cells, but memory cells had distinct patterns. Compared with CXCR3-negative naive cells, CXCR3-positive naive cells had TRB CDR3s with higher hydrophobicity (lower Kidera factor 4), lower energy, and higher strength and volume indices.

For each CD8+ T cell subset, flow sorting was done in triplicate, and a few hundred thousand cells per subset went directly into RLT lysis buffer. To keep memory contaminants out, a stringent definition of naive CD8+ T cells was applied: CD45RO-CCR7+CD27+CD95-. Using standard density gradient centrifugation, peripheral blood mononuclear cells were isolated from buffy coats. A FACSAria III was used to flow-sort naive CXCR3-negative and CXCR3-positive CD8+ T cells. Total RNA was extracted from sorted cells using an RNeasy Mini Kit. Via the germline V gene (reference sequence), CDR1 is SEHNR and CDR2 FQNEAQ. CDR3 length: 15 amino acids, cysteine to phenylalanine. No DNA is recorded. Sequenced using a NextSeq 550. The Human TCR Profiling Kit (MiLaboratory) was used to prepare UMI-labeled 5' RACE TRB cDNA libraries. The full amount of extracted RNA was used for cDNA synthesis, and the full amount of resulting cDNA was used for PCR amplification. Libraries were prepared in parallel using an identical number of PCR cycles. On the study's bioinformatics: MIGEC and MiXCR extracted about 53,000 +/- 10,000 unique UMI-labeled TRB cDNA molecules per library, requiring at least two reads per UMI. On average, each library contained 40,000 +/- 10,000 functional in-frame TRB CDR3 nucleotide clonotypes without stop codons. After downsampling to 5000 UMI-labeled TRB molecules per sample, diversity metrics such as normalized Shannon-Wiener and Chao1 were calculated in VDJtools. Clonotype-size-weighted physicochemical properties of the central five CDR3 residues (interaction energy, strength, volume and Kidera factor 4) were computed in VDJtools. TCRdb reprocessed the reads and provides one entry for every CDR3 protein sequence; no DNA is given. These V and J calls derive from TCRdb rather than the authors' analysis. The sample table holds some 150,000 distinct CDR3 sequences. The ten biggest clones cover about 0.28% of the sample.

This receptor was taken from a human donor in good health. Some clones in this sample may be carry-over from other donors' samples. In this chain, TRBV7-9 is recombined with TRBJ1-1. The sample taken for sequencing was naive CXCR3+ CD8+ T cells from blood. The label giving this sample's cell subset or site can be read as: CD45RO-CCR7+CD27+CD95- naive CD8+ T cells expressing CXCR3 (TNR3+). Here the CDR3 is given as CASSPLLGVGVEAFF.